The clone carrying this TCR beta chain was counted between two and nine times. Its target is not known. Ligated cDNA underwent four rounds of PCR with nested alpha and beta constant region primers and SP2. Reverse transcription of blood and skin TCR RNA was primed at alpha and beta constant regions. TCRdb called the 5' RACE reads again in MiXCR, with one record for every CDR3 protein. The table lists about 62,000 distinct CDR3 sequences, approximately 8% of them singletons, with under 25% in the top ten. The library had UMIs added by 3' ligation of an oligonucleotide to TCR cDNA. Adult healthy volunteers gave 2.5 ml peripheral blood for whole-blood RNA. The data belong to a study of naive and memory T cell subsets. The germline gives CDR1 SGHTS, CDR2 YDEGEE. Trimming took 1 base from V and 8 from J, leaving 4 bases between them. The CDR3 runs 11 residues. Notes on the study in general: TCR transcript changes with activation or differentiation may affect this RNA method.

The chain links TRBV5-8 to TRBJ2-1; D is ambiguous. The TCR was taken from a female donor in good health. The CDR3 DNA sequence: TGTGCCAGCAGCTTGTTCGATGAGCAGTTCTTC. Amino acid sequence: CASSLFDEQFF.